This TCR beta chain was captured by sequencing in a study of blood T cell repertoires in COVID-19. Study-level background: The study drew acute and convalescent COVID-19 samples from the United States, Italy and Spain.

The CDR3 extends over 18 amino acids. Germline CDR1 SGHTA, CDR2 FQGNSA. The V and J ends lost 1 base and 2 bases, in that order; junction bases with no gene match: 6. In the authors' workflow: From reference gene primer amplification, estimates of nucleated cell counts were derived. Sequenced by immunoSEQ multiplex PCR; TCRdb stores in-frame clones only, minus some. D and trimming come from the DNA, and the V and J calls and clone size come from that table. The data contain approximately 260,000 clones, roughly 85% of them singletons. The origin of this receptor is a man aged 60-69 years who had recovered from COVID-19. The chain joins TRBV7-2 to TRBJ2-3, with TRBD2 matching over 13 bases. The sequenced sample consisted of peripheral blood. The CDR3 DNA is TGTGCCAGCAGCTTAGAGAGACTAGCGGGGGGAAACACAGATACGCAGTATTTT. It is translated as CASSLERLAGGNTDTQYF. The full variable domain, in which reference TRBV7-2 and TRBJ2-3 provide the parts outside the CDR3, is GAGVSQSPSNKVTEKGKDVELRCDPISGHTALYWYRQSLGQGLEFLIYFQGNSAPDKSGLPSDRFSAERTGGSVSTLTIQRTQQEDSAVYLCASSLERLAGGNTDTQYFGPGTRLTVL.